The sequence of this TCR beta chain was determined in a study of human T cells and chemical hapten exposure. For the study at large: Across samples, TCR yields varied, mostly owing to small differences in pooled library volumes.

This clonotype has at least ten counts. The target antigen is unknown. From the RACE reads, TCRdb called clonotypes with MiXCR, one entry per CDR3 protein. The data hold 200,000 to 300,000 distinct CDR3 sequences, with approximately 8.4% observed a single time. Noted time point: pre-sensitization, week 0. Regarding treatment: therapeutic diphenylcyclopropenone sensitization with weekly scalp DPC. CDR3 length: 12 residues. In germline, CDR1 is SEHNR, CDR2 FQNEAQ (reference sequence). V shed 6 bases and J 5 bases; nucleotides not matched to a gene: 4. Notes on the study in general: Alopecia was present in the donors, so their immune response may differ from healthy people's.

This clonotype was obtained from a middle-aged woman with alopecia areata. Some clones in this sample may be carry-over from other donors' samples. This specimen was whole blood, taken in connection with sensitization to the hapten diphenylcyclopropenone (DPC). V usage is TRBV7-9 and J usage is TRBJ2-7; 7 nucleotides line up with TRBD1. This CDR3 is CASRGQLDEQYF. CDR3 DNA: TGTGCCAGCAGGGGACAGTTAGACGAGCAGTACTTC.